A single sample is the source of the 29 T cell receptor beta chains below, sequenced in a study of cytomegalovirus exposure and HLA in healthy donors. Primers included in the PCR were 60 Vbeta and 13 Jbeta primers. Measured with immunoSEQ multiplex PCR; TCRdb has only the in-frame clones, and not every one. This sample has fewer than 200,000 clones, with about 75% found just once. The sequencing sample was made of PBMCs. Source of these receptors: a female donor in good health and CMV-seronegative.

This clone was counted a few times. The chain uses TRBV29-1 and TRBJ2-7; 7 bases match TRBD1. The CDR3 sequence is 14 residues long. The germline CDR1 and CDR2 sequences are SQVTM and ANQGSEA. The J segment lost 2 bases and the V segment lost 5 bases, leaving 9 bases of the junction unmatched. The CDR3 sequence is CSVSRGRGPYEQYF. The CDR3 region has the DNA TGCAGCGTTTCTAGGGGGCGCGGCCCCTACGAGCAGTACTTC.

In this sample, this clone turned up a few times. CDR3 DNA sequence: TGTGCCAGCTCACCACCAGGTATAGCGGGAGGGCCACGAGAGCAGTACTTC. This translates into CASSPPGIAGGPREQYF. This chain joins TRBV18 and TRBJ2-7; 11 bases match TRBD2. CDR1 is KGHSH and CDR2 is LQKENI in the germline V gene. V lost 0 bases, J lost 7 bases, and 11 bases stayed unmatched. This CDR3 spans 17 amino acids.

The rearrangement joins TRBV2 to TRBJ1-5; 12 bases map to TRBD1. Germline V gene sequence: CDR1 SNHLY, CDR2 FYNNEI. The length of the CDR3 is 15 residues. Trimming cost V 6 bases and J 6 bases; bases outside gene matches: 6. The CDR3 sequence is CASSPGTGGFQPQHF. The DNA of the CDR3 is TGTGCCAGCAGCCCCGGGACAGGGGGCTTTCAGCCCCAGCATTTT. Combining the CDR3 with reference TRBV2 and TRBJ1-5 gives the whole variable domain EPEVTQTPSHQVTQMGQEVILRCVPISNHLYFYWYRQILGQKVEFLVSFYNNEISEKSEIFDDQFSVERPDGSNFTLKIRSTKLEDSAMYFCASSPGTGGFQPQHFGDGTRLSIL.

CDR3 residues: CAWRRQGGWNEQFF. For the CDR3, the DNA is TGTGCCTGGAGAAGGCAGGGAGGGTGGAATGAGCAGTTCTTC. The chain couples TRBV30 to TRBJ2-1; 7 bases match TRBD2. Per the germline V gene, CDR1 is GTSNPN and CDR2 is SVGIG (reference sequence). The CDR3 length is 14 residues. V lost 3 bases to trimming and J lost 7 bases; unmatched junction nucleotides: 9.

This clone showed up just a few times. The CDR3 bases are TGTGCCAGCAGTTCTCGCGGACAGGGGACTGGCTACACCTTC. It yields the protein CASSSRGQGTGYTF. The chain joins TRBV6-5 to TRBJ1-2; the match to TRBD1 covers 9 bases. Germline V gives CDR1 MNHEY, CDR2 SVGAGI. Unmatched junction bases numbered 7, after V lost 4 bases and J lost 7 bases. This CDR3 is 14 amino acids long.

V usage is TRBV7-3 and J usage is TRBJ2-1, with 7 bases identical to TRBD2. V was clipped by 0 bases and J by 0 bases; unmatched bases: 5. This CDR3 contains 17 residues. Germline V gene lookup returns CDR1 SGHTA and CDR2 FQGTGA. The CDR3 DNA is TGTGCCAGCAGCTTAACAGGCGGGAGTGTCTCCTACAATGAGCAGTTCTTC. Translating it yields CASSLTGGSVSYNEQFF.

The chain recombines TRBV5-1 with TRBJ2-3; D not resolved. CDR1 is SGHRS, CDR2 YFSETQ, per germline. The CDR3 length is 14 residues. With 0 bases removed from V and 2 bases from J, the gap between germline ends came to 7 bases. CDR3 nucleotide sequence: TGCGCCAGCAGCTTGGGGGCTCACACAGATACGCAGTATTTT. Its translation is CASSLGAHTDTQYF.

This clone was counted between two and nine times. This CDR3 is CASSRGAFGEKLFF. The CDR3 coding sequence is TGCGCCAGCAGCCGCGGGGCGTTCGGTGAAAAACTGTTTTTT. This chain connects TRBV4-1 to TRBJ1-4, with D tentatively TRBD1 (5 bases). V was cut by 4 bases and J by 7 bases, with 13 bases left in between. The V gene's germline CDR1 is MGHRA and CDR2 YSYEKL. CDR3 length: 14 residues.

CDR3 DNA sequence: TGTGCCAGCAGTAGCATACAGGGAAATCAGCCCCAGCATTTT. The encoded protein is CASSSIQGNQPQHF. This chain connects TRBV6-5 to TRBJ1-5, with TRBD1 as a possible D gene (6 bases). The germline V and J ends were trimmed by 5 bases and 4 bases, with 12 bases remaining between them. Germline V CDR1 and CDR2: MNHEY, SVGAGI. CDR3 length: 14 residues.

The V and J genes are TRBV9 and TRBJ1-3; 8 bases agree with TRBD1. V lost 4 bases and J lost 0; bases outside the gene matches: 6. The V gene's germline CDR1 is SGDLS and CDR2 YYNGEE. This CDR3 is built from 16 residues. The CDR3 DNA reads as TGTGCCAGCAGCAGACAGGGGTCCGACTCTGGAAACACCATATATTTT. It is translated as CASSRQGSDSGNTIYF.

This rearrangement joins TRBV18 to TRBJ1-1; D remains ambiguous. Trimming took 3 bases from V and 1 from J, leaving 12 bases between them. Germline V gives CDR1 KGHSH, CDR2 LQKENI. The CDR3 contains 15 residues. The chain's CDR3 is CASSPHLTPNTEAFF. CDR3 nucleotide sequence: TGTGCCAGCTCACCTCACCTGACACCGAACACTGAAGCTTTCTTT.

This chain links TRBV19 with TRBJ1-6; 10 bases agree with TRBD1. V trimming: 3 bases; J trimming: 10 bases; junction bases outside the gene matches: 6. The V gene's germline CDR1 is LNHDA and CDR2 SQIVND (reference sequence). This CDR3 has 15 amino acids. CDR3: CASSIRGQGTSPLHF. As DNA, the CDR3 is TGTGCCAGTAGTATTAGGGGACAGGGGACCTCACCCCTCCACTTT.

J is TRBJ1-6 and V is TRBV11-2; 8 bases fit TRBD1. V lost 0 bases, J lost 10 bases, and 2 bases stayed unmatched. CDR3 length: 14 amino acids. Germline loops: CDR1 SGHAT, CDR2 FQNNGV. The CDR3 nucleotides read TGTGCCAGCAGCTTAGAGACAGGGGAGTCACCCCTCCACTTT. It yields the protein CASSLETGESPLHF.

The V call is TRBV4-1, the J call TRBJ1-2; weak D call: TRBD1 (6 bases). Germline V lookup: CDR1 MGHRA, CDR2 YSYEKL. The CDR3 runs 18 residues. The germline V and J ends were trimmed by 1 base and 2 bases, with 20 bases remaining between them. CDR3 in amino acids: CASSQGPAGELINYGYTF. CDR3 nucleotides: TGCGCCAGCAGCCAAGGCCCGGCAGGGGAACTAATCAACTATGGCTACACCTTC.

The chain recombines TRBV5-6 with TRBJ1-6; no clear D. Germline assignment: CDR1 SGHDT and CDR2 YYEEEE. This CDR3 has 14 residues. V lost 6 bases and J 9 bases, leaving 16 bases between the germline ends. The CDR3 DNA reads TGTGCCAGCAACCCGAAGCTAGCGGGTTCACCCCTCCACTTT. Its protein is CASNPKLAGSPLHF.

The J gene is TRBJ2-1, the V gene TRBV30; D is ambiguous. Trimming removed 5 bases from V and 6 bases from J, with 17 bases in between. Germline V gene sequence: CDR1 GTSNPN, CDR2 SVGIG (reference sequence). The CDR3 is made up of 14 amino acids. CDR3 nucleotides: TGTGCCTGGGCCCTAGAGCGCCGAGGCAATGAGCAGTTCTTC. Residues: CAWALERRGNEQFF.

The J gene is TRBJ1-3, the V gene TRBV19; D is possibly TRBD1 (6 bases). Germline-derived CDR1 and CDR2 are LNHDA and SQIVND (reference sequence). This CDR3 spans 15 amino acids. The V end was cut by 5 bases, the J end by 4 bases, with 15 bases between. The CDR3 reads CASSSPRGRGNTIYF. CDR3 bases: TGTGCCAGTAGTTCCCCCAGGGGACGCGGAAACACCATATATTTT.

The J gene is TRBJ2-2, the V gene TRBV4-1; 9 bases are a match to TRBD1. Trimming took 1 base from V and 5 from J; bases not matched to a gene: 5. Germline V gene data show CDR1 as MGHRA and CDR2 as YSYEKL. The CDR3 extends over 16 amino acids. CDR3 sequence (DNA): TGCGCCAGCAGCCAAGTAGGGGGGACAGGGACCGGGGAGCTGTTTTTT. Its translation: CASSQVGGTGTGELFF.

This clone was observed a few times. This chain joins TRBV4-1 and TRBJ2-5; D may be TRBD1 (5 bases). This CDR3 is built from 15 residues. Germline CDR1 MGHRA, CDR2 YSYEKL. The V end lost 0 bases, the J end lost 4 bases, and 12 bases lay between the germline ends. The CDR3 DNA follows: TGCGCCAGCAGCCAAGAACGAGGCCAGGGAGAGACCCAGTACTTC. It is translated as CASSQERGQGETQYF.

This sequence joins TRBV4-1 and TRBJ1-1; TRBD1 aligns across 9 bases. Losses at the gene ends were 4 bases for V and 4 bases for J; bases not matched to a gene: 19. The CDR3 covers 19 residues. The germline V gene has CDR1 MGHRA and CDR2 YSYEKL. CDR3 bases: TGCGCCAGCAGCCCGGCTAGGGGCGGGACAGGGTCCGTTGGCACTGAAGCTTTCTTT. It codes for CASSPARGGTGSVGTEAFF.

The chain employs TRBV30 and TRBJ2-6, with a weak D call TRBD2 (7 bases). The germline V and J ends were trimmed by 8 bases and 0 bases, with 14 bases remaining between them. This CDR3 has 15 amino acids. In germline, CDR1 is GTSNPN, CDR2 SVGIG (reference sequence). The DNA of the CDR3 is TGTGCCGAATCAAGGGGGGGCTCTGGGGCCAACGTCCTGACTTTC. It codes for CAESRGGSGANVLTF.

This clone occurred once. V gene TRBV5-1 combines with J gene TRBJ2-5; TRBD1 aligns across 9 bases. Germline CDR1 is SGHRS and CDR2 is YFSETQ. The CDR3 runs to 15 residues. V gave up 2 bases and J gave up 2 bases; unmatched junction bases: 4. The CDR3 DNA reads as TGCGCCAGCAGCTTCGGGACAGGGTTACAAGAGACCCAGTACTTC. Amino acids: CASSFGTGLQETQYF.

This chain uses TRBV27 with TRBJ2-5; 8 nucleotides agree with TRBD1. The CDR3 is 18 residues long. Germline V gives CDR1 MNHEY, CDR2 SMNVEV (reference sequence). V was pared by 2 bases and J by 1 base, with 12 bases of the junction left unmatched. This CDR3 reads CASSLKDRAGGLQETQYF. The CDR3 region has the DNA TGTGCCAGCAGTTTAAAGGACAGGGCCGGGGGACTCCAAGAGACCCAGTACTTC.

This chain joins TRBV5-1 and TRBJ2-2; D perhaps matches TRBD1 (8 bases). The CDR3 runs 16 residues. The germline V gene encodes CDR1 SGHRS and CDR2 YFSETQ. V was shortened by 4 bases and J by 1 base, with 14 bases between the two germline ends. The CDR3 bases are TGCGCCAGCAGCGGCGGGGGACAGGAGAACACCGGGGAGCTGTTTTTT. This gives the protein CASSGGGQENTGELFF. The full variable domain, completed using reference TRBV5-1 and TRBJ2-2, is KAGVTQTPRYLIKTRGQQVTLSCSPISGHRSVSWYQQTPGQGLQFLFEYFSETQRNKGNFPGRFSGRQFSNSRSEMNVSTLELGDSALYLCASSGGGQENTGELFFGEGSRLTVL.

The chain uses TRBV6-1 and TRBJ1-4; possible D gene TRBD1, 6 bases. The V gene lost 10 bases and the J gene lost 5 bases, with 17 bases spanning the gap. The CDR3 loop spans 14 amino acids. CDR1 is MNHNS and CDR2 is SASEGT in the germline V gene. Here the CDR3 DNA reads TGTGCCACCAGAACAGCGGGGGGCAATGAAAAACTGTTTTTT. It specifies CATRTAGGNEKLFF.

The CDR3 region is CASSSGGLYGNTIYF. The CDR3, as DNA: TGTGCCAGCAGTTCGGGGGGTCTCTATGGAAACACCATATATTTT. The chain couples TRBV27 to TRBJ1-3, with D perhaps matching TRBD1 (5 bases). Deletions cut 4 bases from V and 3 bases from J, with 13 bases between. The CDR3 totals 15 residues. The germline gives CDR1 MNHEY, CDR2 SMNVEV (reference sequence).

The table lists this clone with a few counts. This rearrangement joins TRBV5-1 to TRBJ2-7; 7 positions match TRBD2. The germline V gene has CDR1 SGHRS and CDR2 YFSETQ. V lost 3 bases to trimming and J lost 2 bases; unmatched junction nucleotides: 8. The CDR3 contains 15 residues. CDR3 sequence (DNA): TGCGCCAGCAGCTCCCAGGGCGGGAGCGCCTACGAGCAGTACTTC. This codes for CASSSQGGSAYEQYF.

The chain is built from TRBV6-1 and TRBJ1-4; 9 bases agree with TRBD1. CDR3 length: 16 residues. Germline V gene sequence: CDR1 MNHNS, CDR2 SASEGT. V shed 1 base and J 13 bases; nucleotides not matched to a gene: 13. CDR3 sequence: CASSEVPTGTGLGLFF. In nucleotides, the CDR3 is TGTGCCAGCAGTGAAGTCCCAACCGGGACAGGGTTAGGACTGTTTTTT.

The chain combines TRBV5-1 with TRBJ2-3; 10 positions match TRBD2. There are 16 residues in the CDR3. The V segment lost 0 bases and the J segment 4 bases; nucleotides outside the gene matches: 5. From germline, CDR1 is SGHRS and CDR2 YFSETQ. DNA of the CDR3: TGCGCCAGCAGCTTGGCGCTAGCGGGAGCCTCAGATACGCAGTATTTT. It yields the protein CASSLALAGASDTQYF. Based on the CDR3 plus reference TRBV5-1 and TRBJ2-3, the full variable domain is KAGVTQTPRYLIKTRGQQVTLSCSPISGHRSVSWYQQTPGQGLQFLFEYFSETQRNKGNFPGRFSGRQFSNSRSEMNVSTLELGDSALYLCASSLALAGASDTQYFGPGTRLTVL.